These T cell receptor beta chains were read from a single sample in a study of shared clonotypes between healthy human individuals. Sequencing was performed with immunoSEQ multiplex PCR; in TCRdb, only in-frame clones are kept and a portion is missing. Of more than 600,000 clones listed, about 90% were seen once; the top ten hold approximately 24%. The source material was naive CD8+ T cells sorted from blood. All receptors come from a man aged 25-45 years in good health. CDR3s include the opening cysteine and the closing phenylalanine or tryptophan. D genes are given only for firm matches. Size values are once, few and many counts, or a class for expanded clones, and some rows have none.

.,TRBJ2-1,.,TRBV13,TGTGCCAGCGGCACAGACGACTCATACAATGAGCAGTTCTTC,CASGTDDSYNEQFF
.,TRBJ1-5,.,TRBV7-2,TGTGCCAGCACCCCCGGGGGCGCTACTCAGCCCCAGCATTTT,CASTPGGATQPQHF
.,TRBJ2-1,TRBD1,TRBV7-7,TGTGCCAGCAGCAATCGGCCCACAGGGGGAACCTACAATGAGCAGTTCTTC,CASSNRPTGGTYNEQFF
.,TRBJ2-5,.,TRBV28,TGTGCCAGCAGTTTATCCCAGATACAAGAGACCCAGTACTTC,CASSLSQIQETQYF
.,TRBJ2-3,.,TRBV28,TGTGCCAGCAGCGCCATAACAGGGTCCGGGCAGTATTTT,CASSAITGSGQYF
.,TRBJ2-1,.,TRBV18,TGTGCCAGCTCACCGCCCCATGGGGAGCAGTTCTTC,CASSPPHGEQFF
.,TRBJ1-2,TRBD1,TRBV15,TGTGCCACCAGCATTTTTGGGACAGGAGACAAAGAAAACTATGGCTACACCTTC,CATSIFGTGDKENYGYTF
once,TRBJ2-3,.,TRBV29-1,TGCAGCGTTGAAGGACCCGCGAGGACAGATACGCAGTATTTT,CSVEGPARTDTQYF
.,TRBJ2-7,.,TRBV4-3,TGCGCCAGCAGCCAAGAAAAAGGGGGACCCTACGAGCAGTACTTC,CASSQEKGGPYEQYF
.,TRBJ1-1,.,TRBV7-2,TGTGCCAGCAGCTACAACTGGGGAACTGAAGCTTTCTTT,CASSYNWGTEAFF
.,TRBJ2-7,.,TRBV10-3,TGTGCCATCAGTGAGTCGAGGACGGTCTCCTACGAGCAGTACTTC,CAISESRTVSYEQYF